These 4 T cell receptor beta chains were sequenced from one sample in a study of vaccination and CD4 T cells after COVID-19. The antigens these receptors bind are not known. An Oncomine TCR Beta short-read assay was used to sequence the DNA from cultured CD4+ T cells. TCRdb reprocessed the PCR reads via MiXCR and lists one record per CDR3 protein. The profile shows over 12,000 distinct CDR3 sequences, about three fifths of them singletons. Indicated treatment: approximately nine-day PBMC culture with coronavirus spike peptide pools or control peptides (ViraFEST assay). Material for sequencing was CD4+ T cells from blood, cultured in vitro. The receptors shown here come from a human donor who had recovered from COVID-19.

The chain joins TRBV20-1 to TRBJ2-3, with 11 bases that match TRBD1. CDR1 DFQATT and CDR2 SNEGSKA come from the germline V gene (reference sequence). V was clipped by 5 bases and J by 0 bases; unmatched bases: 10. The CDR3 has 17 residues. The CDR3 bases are TGCAGTGCTTCCCTCGGACAGGGGGCAACTAGCACAGATACGCAGTATTTT. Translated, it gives CSASLGQGATSTDTQYF.

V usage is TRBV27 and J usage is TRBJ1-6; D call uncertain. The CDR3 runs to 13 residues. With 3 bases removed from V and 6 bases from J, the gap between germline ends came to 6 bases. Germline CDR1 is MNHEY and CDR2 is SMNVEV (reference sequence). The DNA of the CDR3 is TGTGCCAGCAGTTTGGAGCTTAATTCACCCCTCCACTTT. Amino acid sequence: CASSLELNSPLHF.

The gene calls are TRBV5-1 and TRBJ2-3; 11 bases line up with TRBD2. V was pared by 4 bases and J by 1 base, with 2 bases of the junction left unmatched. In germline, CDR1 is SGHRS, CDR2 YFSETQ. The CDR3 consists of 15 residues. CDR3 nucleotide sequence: TGCGCCAGCAGCCTAGCGGGGGGACGCACAGATACGCAGTATTTT. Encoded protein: CASSLAGGRTDTQYF.

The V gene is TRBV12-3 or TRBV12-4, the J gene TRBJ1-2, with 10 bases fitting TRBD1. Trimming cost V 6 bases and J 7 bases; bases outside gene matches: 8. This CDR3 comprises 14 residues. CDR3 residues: CASSPRQGAGGYTF. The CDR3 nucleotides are TGTGCCAGCAGCCCTCGACAGGGGGCCGGTGGCTACACCTTC.